This entry describes one T cell receptor (beta chain). The data derive from a study of control samples from healthy donors and cancer patients. CDR3 size: 12 residues. Trimming removed 5 bases from V and 7 bases from J, with 12 bases in between. Germline assignment: CDR1 MNHEY and CDR2 SVGAGI. Profiled with immunoSEQ multiplex PCR; TCRdb holds only in-frame clones, not every one. The sample lists about 98,000 clones, roughly four fifths occurring once. The TCR originated in a man aged 55-75 years in good health. Source material: blood. The V gene is TRBV6-5, the J gene TRBJ2-7; D unclear. The CDR3: CASSLGLGEQYF. Written as DNA, the CDR3 is TGTGCCAGCAGTCTGGGCTTGGGAGAGCAGTACTTC.